This section outlines one T cell receptor (beta chain) sequence together with its context. Deletions cut 3 bases from V and 7 bases from J, with 19 bases between. From germline, CDR1 is MDHEN and CDR2 SYDVKM. This CDR3 spans 16 amino acids. Per the original data handling: Scientists estimated how many nucleated cells there were by amplifying reference gene primers. This table comes from immunoSEQ multiplex PCR, and its TCRdb copy is limited to in-frame clones, with some not included. V and J calls and clone size are given by that table; D and trimming were obtained from the DNA. This table has some 350,000 clones, roughly 87% appearing once. The record originates from a study of blood T cell repertoires in COVID-19. Overall study context: There were acute and convalescent COVID-19 samples, and they came from the United States, Italy and Spain.

Participant age was roughly 18 to 89 years, and participants resided in about 25 US areas. Allocation to cohorts depended on clinical history reported by the participants. This TCR derives from a woman between 25 and 40 years old who had recovered from COVID-19. Source material: PBMCs or T cells enriched from blood (not recorded which). The chain carries TRBV28 and TRBJ1-5; perhaps TRBD1 as D (5 bases). The DNA of the CDR3 is TGTGCCAGCAGTTTTTATAGGGCCTCAGGGTTGCAGCCCCAGCATTTT. Translation gives CASSFYRASGLQPQHF.